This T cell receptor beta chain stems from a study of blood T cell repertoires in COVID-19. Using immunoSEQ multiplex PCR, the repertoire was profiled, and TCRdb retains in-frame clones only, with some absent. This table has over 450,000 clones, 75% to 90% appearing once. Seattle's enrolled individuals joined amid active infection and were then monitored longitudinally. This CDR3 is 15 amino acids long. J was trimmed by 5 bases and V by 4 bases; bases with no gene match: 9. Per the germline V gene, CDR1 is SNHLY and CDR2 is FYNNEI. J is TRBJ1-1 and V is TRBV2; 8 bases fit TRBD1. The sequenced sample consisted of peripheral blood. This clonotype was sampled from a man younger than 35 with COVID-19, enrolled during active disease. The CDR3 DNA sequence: TGTGCCAGCAGTGGGACAGGGACCGTGGGAACTGAAGCTTTCTTT. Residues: CASSGTGTVGTEAFF.